One and the same sample provided the 25 T cell receptor beta chains below, sequenced in a study of cytomegalovirus exposure and HLA in healthy donors (TCRdb year 2017). Libraries were prepared through the immunoSEQ multiplex PCR assay. A mixture of 60 forward primers for TCR Vbeta segments and 13 reverse primers for TCR Jbeta segments was used in the multiplex PCR. TCRdb carries this immuneACCESS record with in-frame sequences only. Its versions omit some clonotypes, under half of them owing to an unresolved V gene in the studies checked, with the rest unexplained. A total of about 120,000 clones appear in this sample, 65% to 85% of them only once. Less than 3.5% of the sample is held by the ten biggest clonotypes. Specimen: PBMCs. The receptors were gathered from a woman aged 40 to 50 in good health and CMV-seropositive.

The chain joins TRBV5-4 to TRBJ1-6; D may be TRBD1 (6 bases). The V end lost 1 base, the J end lost 9 bases, and 8 bases lay between the germline ends. The germline V gene has CDR1 SGHNT and CDR2 YYREEE (reference sequence). This CDR3 region has 13 residues. CDR3 bases: TGTGCCAGCAGCTTGAGGGGGGGTTCACCCCTCCACTTT. This translates into CASSLRGGSPLHF.

The gene calls are TRBV25-1 and TRBJ1-3; unclear D gene. The CDR3 is 14 amino acids. The V gene's germline CDR1 is MGHDK and CDR2 SYGVNS. The ends were cut back, 4 bases at V and 1 base at J, with 8 bases in the middle. CDR3 bases: TGTGCCAGCAGTGGTAGTAGTTCTGGAAACACCATATATTTT. Translated, it gives CASSGSSSGNTIYF.

There are a few counts of this clone. The V call is TRBV6-5, the J call TRBJ1-1, with D perhaps TRBD1 (6 bases). The CDR3 runs 14 residues. With 4 bases removed from V and 5 bases from J, the gap between germline ends came to 14 bases. The germline gives CDR1 MNHEY, CDR2 SVGAGI. In DNA, the CDR3 is TGTGCCAGCAGTTTGCAGGGGTCAAAGACTGAAGCTTTCTTT. This gives the protein CASSLQGSKTEAFF.

V is TRBV9 and J is TRBJ2-1; D is undetermined. This CDR3 is built from 12 residues. Per the germline V gene, CDR1 is SGDLS and CDR2 is YYNGEE. V was cut by 0 bases and J by 8 bases, with 6 bases left in between. CDR3 sequence (DNA): TGTGCCAGCAGCGTAGATCATTATGAGCAGTTCTTC. Amino acids: CASSVDHYEQFF.

The chain has TRBV5-1 and TRBJ1-4, with a weak D call TRBD1 (5 bases). The length of the CDR3 is 16 residues. CDR1 is SGHRS and CDR2 is YFSETQ in the germline V gene. V lost 2 bases, J lost 2 bases, and 13 bases lay in between. CDR3 DNA sequence: TGCGCCAGCAGCTTATCCTCAGGGCAGACTAATGAAAAACTGTTTTTT. Translating it yields CASSLSSGQTNEKLFF. Full variable domain (rest looked up from reference TRBV5-1 and TRBJ1-4): KAGVTQTPRYLIKTRGQQVTLSCSPISGHRSVSWYQQTPGQGLQFLFEYFSETQRNKGNFPGRFSGRQFSNSRSEMNVSTLELGDSALYLCASSLSSGQTNEKLFFGSGTQLSVL.

This rearrangement joins TRBV13 to TRBJ2-4; TRBD2 might be the D (6 bases). Trimming shortened V by 3 bases and J by 3 bases, and 9 bases separated the two germline ends. The CDR3 spans 14 residues. Germline V gives CDR1 PRHDT, CDR2 FYEKMQ (reference sequence). As DNA, the CDR3 is TGTGCCAGCAGCTTGTCGGGAGTCAAAAACATTCAGTACTTC. This codes for CASSLSGVKNIQYF.

The V call is TRBV4-3, the J call TRBJ2-5, with D perhaps TRBD1 (6 bases). V was clipped by 0 bases and J by 3 bases, with 17 bases between them. CDR3 size: 17 residues. Germline V gene lookup returns CDR1 LGHNA and CDR2 YSLEER. CDR3 residues: CASSQDPYLGAKETQYF. The CDR3 DNA is TGCGCCAGCAGCCAAGACCCCTATTTGGGGGCTAAAGAGACCCAGTACTTC.

The chain has TRBV19 and TRBJ1-1; D gene unclear. This CDR3 comprises 13 residues. Germline values: CDR1 LNHDA, CDR2 SQIVND (reference sequence). V lost 3 bases to trimming and J lost 2 bases, with 7 bases between them. This CDR3 reads CASSISTNTEAFF. CDR3 DNA sequence: TGTGCCAGTAGTATCTCCACAAACACTGAAGCTTTCTTT. Full variable domain (outside the CDR3, taken from reference TRBV19 and TRBJ1-1): DGGITQSPKYLFRKEGQNVTLSCEQNLNHDAMYWYRQDPGQGLRLIYYSQIVNDFQKGDIAEGYSVSREKKESFPLTVTSAQKNPTAFYLCASSISTNTEAFFGQGTRLTVV.

The V call is TRBV2, the J call TRBJ2-1; 9 bases are shared with TRBD2. This CDR3 contains 16 residues. With V trimmed by 1 base and J by 9 bases, 10 bases remained unmatched. Germline V lookup: CDR1 SNHLY, CDR2 FYNNEI. The CDR3 loop reads CASSEGRGAGGSEQFF. CDR3 sequence (DNA): TGTGCCAGCAGTGAAGGAAGGGGCGCGGGAGGGAGTGAGCAGTTCTTC.

CDR3 in DNA: TGTGCCAGCAGAACCGGGACAGGGACCTCCTACGAGCAGTACTTC. It translates to CASRTGTGTSYEQYF. This chain uses TRBV6-6 with TRBJ2-7, with 9 bases lining up with TRBD1. The CDR3 spans 15 residues. V gave up 6 bases and J gave up 0 bases; unmatched junction bases: 6. Germline CDR1 is MNHNY and CDR2 is SVGAGI (reference sequence).

The J gene is TRBJ2-5, the V gene TRBV6-5; 10 bases are a match to TRBD2. The CDR3 has 14 amino acids. After removal of 6 bases from V and 4 bases from J, the junction contained 5 bases not matched to a gene. Germline V gene lookup returns CDR1 MNHEY and CDR2 SVGAGI. This CDR3 is CASRAGGWVETQYF. In DNA, the CDR3 is TGTGCCAGCAGAGCGGGAGGGTGGGTAGAGACCCAGTACTTC.

With respect to this clone: The same CDR3 also results from other DNA sequences found in this sample. The J gene is TRBJ1-1, the V gene TRBV19; D possibly corresponds to TRBD1 (5 bases). The CDR3 is 14 amino acids. V lost 2 bases and J lost 4, with 11 bases in between. The germline V gene encodes CDR1 LNHDA and CDR2 SQIVND (reference sequence). Here the CDR3 reads CASSIKGFGTEAFF. The CDR3, as DNA: TGTGCCAGTAGTATAAAGGGGTTTGGCACTGAAGCTTTCTTT.

J is TRBJ1-1 and V is TRBV6-1; TRBD1 might be the D (5 bases). V was cut by 4 bases and J by 5 bases, with 11 bases left in between. The CDR3 consists of 13 residues. Germline V gene lookup returns CDR1 MNHNS and CDR2 SASEGT. The CDR3 reads CASSGTPSTEAFF. The CDR3, as DNA: TGTGCCAGCAGTGGGACACCTAGTACTGAAGCTTTCTTT.

The chain couples TRBV10-2 to TRBJ2-2; weak D call: TRBD1 (7 bases). Germline V gene data show CDR1 as WSHSY and CDR2 as SAAADI. CDR3 size: 15 residues. The V end was cut by 6 bases, the J end by 5 bases, with 16 bases between. DNA for the CDR3: TGCGCCAGCAGGGGGAGGACAGGAGGTACCGGGGAGCTGTTTTTT. It translates to CASRGRTGGTGELFF.

V and J are TRBV28 and TRBJ1-4; D may be TRBD1 (6 bases). With 6 bases removed from V and 5 bases from J, the gap between germline ends came to 13 bases. CDR3 size: 14 residues. Germline V gene data show CDR1 as MDHEN and CDR2 as SYDVKM. This CDR3 is CASSRAGVNEKLFF. CDR3 DNA sequence: TGTGCCAGCAGCCGAGCAGGGGTAAATGAAAAACTGTTTTTT.

The V gene is TRBV6-1, the J gene TRBJ2-1; maybe TRBD1 (6 bases). The ends were cut back, 0 bases at V and 3 bases at J, with 12 bases in the middle. Germline V gene lookup returns CDR1 MNHNS and CDR2 SASEGT. CDR3 size: 16 residues. CDR3: CASSEAKGQLYNEQFF. DNA of the CDR3: TGTGCCAGCAGTGAAGCAAAGGGACAACTCTACAATGAGCAGTTCTTC.

V is TRBV7-6 and J is TRBJ1-5, with TRBD1 identical over 9 bases. Losses at the gene ends were 5 bases for V and 0 bases for J; bases not matched to a gene: 2. This CDR3 contains 15 residues. Germline assignment: CDR1 SGHVS and CDR2 FNYEAQ. CDR3 in DNA: TGTGCCAGCAGCCTGGGACAGGGTAGCAATCAGCCCCAGCATTTT. This translates into CASSLGQGSNQPQHF.

This clone was observed a handful of times. This rearrangement joins TRBV18 to TRBJ2-1, with 8 bases matching TRBD2. Losses at the gene ends were 4 bases for V and 3 bases for J; bases not matched to a gene: 11. This CDR3 is built from 17 residues. Germline CDR1 reads KGHSH; CDR2 reads LQKENI. In nucleotides, the CDR3 is TGTGCCAGCTCACATCTTCAGCGGGGGCGCCTCTACAATGAGCAGTTCTTC. Encoded protein: CASSHLQRGRLYNEQFF.

This rearrangement joins TRBV6-5 to TRBJ2-3, with TRBD2 matching 9 bases. Germline assignment: CDR1 MNHEY and CDR2 SVGAGI. After removal of 2 bases from V and 0 bases from J, the junction contained 0 bases not matched to a gene. The CDR3 extends over 15 amino acids. CDR3 sequence: CASSYAGGSTDTQYF. CDR3 sequence (DNA): TGTGCCAGCAGTTACGCGGGAGGGAGCACAGATACGCAGTATTTT.

The CDR3 loop reads CASSVGGSGGLATGELFF. In DNA, the CDR3 is TGTGCCAGCAGCGTAGGAGGTAGCGGGGGGCTTGCCACCGGGGAGCTGTTTTTT. The chain employs TRBV9 and TRBJ2-2; TRBD2 matches at 10 bases. V shed 0 bases and J 4 bases; nucleotides not matched to a gene: 9. The germline CDR1 and CDR2 sequences are SGDLS and YYNGEE. This CDR3 region has 18 residues.

The V gene is TRBV4-3, the J gene TRBJ2-7; D possibly corresponds to TRBD2 (5 bases). From germline, CDR1 is LGHNA and CDR2 YSLEER. The CDR3 consists of 16 residues. V was clipped by 4 bases and J by 5 bases, with 21 bases between them. The CDR3 is CASSPQRGSFGDEQYF. As DNA, the CDR3 is TGCGCCAGCAGCCCCCAAAGAGGGTCTTTTGGGGACGAGCAGTACTTC.

The chain employs TRBV14 and TRBJ1-4, with D unclear. The CDR3 consists of 13 residues. CDR1 and CDR2 (germline): SGHDN, FVKESK. V was clipped by 5 bases and J by 8 bases, with 12 bases between them. In nucleotides, the CDR3 is TGTGCCAGCAGCGGTAGCGAAGGGGAAAAACTGTTTTTT. This encodes CASSGSEGEKLFF.

There are a few counts of this clone. The gene calls are TRBV2 and TRBJ2-2, with TRBD1 as a possible D gene (5 bases). Trimming stripped 8 bases from V and 5 bases from J, with 12 bases between. The CDR3 totals 13 residues. Germline V lookup: CDR1 SNHLY, CDR2 FYNNEI. CDR3 in amino acids: CASGAQVTGELFF. CDR3 DNA sequence: TGTGCCAGCGGGGCCCAGGTAACCGGGGAGCTGTTTTTT.

This rearrangement joins TRBV7-2 to TRBJ2-3; D is ambiguous. V lost 5 bases, J lost 2 bases, and 17 bases lay in between. The CDR3 runs 16 residues. Germline lookup yields CDR1 SGHTA and CDR2 FQGNSA. The CDR3 loop reads CASSPIDGSNTDTQYF. The CDR3 region has the DNA TGTGCCAGCAGCCCAATAGATGGTTCCAACACAGATACGCAGTATTTT. The whole variable domain, filled in from reference TRBV7-2 and TRBJ2-3, reads GAGVSQSPSNKVTEKGKDVELRCDPISGHTALYWYRQSLGQGLEFLIYFQGNSAPDKSGLPSDRFSAERTGGSVSTLTIQRTQQEDSAVYLCASSPIDGSNTDTQYFGPGTRLTVL.

This clone was picked up one time. The chain has TRBV11-3 and TRBJ2-5; D is unclear. CDR1 SGHNT and CDR2 YENEEA come from the germline V gene. The CDR3 sequence is 13 residues long. V lost 1 base and J lost 3, with 6 bases in between. This chain's CDR3 is CASSLGSKETQYF. CDR3 bases: TGTGCCAGCAGCTTAGGCAGTAAAGAGACCCAGTACTTC.